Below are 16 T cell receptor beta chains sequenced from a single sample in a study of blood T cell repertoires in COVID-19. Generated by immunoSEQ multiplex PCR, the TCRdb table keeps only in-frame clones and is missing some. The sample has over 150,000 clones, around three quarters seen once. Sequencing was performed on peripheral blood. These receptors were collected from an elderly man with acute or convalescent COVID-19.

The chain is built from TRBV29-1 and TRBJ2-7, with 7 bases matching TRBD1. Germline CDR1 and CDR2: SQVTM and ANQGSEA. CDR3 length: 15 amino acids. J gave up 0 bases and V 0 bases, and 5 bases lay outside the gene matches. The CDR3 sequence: CSVEDDRASSYEQYF. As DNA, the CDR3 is TGCAGCGTTGAAGACGACAGGGCGAGCTCCTACGAGCAGTACTTC.

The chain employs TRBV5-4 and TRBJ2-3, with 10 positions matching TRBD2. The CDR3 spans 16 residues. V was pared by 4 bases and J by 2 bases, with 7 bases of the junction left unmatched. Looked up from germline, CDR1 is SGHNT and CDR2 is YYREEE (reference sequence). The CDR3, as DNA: TGTGCCAGCAGCGGGGCCGGACTAGCGGACACAGATACGCAGTATTTT. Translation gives CASSGAGLADTDTQYF.

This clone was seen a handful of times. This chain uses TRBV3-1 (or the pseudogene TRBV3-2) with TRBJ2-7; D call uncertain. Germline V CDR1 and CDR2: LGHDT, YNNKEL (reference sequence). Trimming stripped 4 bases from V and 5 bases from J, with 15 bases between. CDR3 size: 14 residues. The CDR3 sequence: CASSRELLVDEQYF. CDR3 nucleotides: TGTGCCAGCAGCCGTGAGCTGCTGGTCGACGAGCAGTACTTC.

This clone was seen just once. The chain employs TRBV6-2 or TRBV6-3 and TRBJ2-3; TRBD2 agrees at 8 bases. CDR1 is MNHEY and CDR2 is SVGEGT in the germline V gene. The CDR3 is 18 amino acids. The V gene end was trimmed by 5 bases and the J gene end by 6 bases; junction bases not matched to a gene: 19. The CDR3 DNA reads TGTGCCAGCAGTCGGGGAACCTTTAGCGGGGCTCGACAGGATACGCAGTATTTT. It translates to CASSRGTFSGARQDTQYF.

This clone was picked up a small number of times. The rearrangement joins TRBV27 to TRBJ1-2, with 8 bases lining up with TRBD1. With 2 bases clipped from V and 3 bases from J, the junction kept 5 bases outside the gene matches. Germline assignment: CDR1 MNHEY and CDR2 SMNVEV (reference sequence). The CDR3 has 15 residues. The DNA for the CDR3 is TGTGCCAGCAGTTTAAAGGCAGGGGGCGACTATGGCTACACCTTC. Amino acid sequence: CASSLKAGGDYGYTF.

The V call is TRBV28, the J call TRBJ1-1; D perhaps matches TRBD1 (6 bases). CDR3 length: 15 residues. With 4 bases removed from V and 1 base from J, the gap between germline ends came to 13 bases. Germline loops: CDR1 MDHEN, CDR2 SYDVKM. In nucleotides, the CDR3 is TGTGCCAGCAGTTGGGTCGGGGGGCGGAACACTGAAGCTTTCTTT. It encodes CASSWVGGRNTEAFF. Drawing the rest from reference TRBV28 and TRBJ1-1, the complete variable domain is DVKVTQSSRYLVKRTGEKVFLECVQDMDHENMFWYRQDPGLGLRLIYFSYDVKMKEKGDIPEGYSVSREKKERFSLILESASTNQTSMYLCASSWVGGRNTEAFFGQGTRLTVV.

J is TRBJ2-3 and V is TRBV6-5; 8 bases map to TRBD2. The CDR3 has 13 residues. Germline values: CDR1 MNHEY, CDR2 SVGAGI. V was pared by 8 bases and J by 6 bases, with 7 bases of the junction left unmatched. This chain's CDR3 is CASRGGAGDTQYF. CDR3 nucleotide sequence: TGTGCCAGCCGGGGGGGGGCGGGCGATACGCAGTATTTT.

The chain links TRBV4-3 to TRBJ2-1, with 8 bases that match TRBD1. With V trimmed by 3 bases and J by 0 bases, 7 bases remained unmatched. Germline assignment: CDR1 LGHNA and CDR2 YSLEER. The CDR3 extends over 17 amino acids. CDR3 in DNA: TGCGCCAGCAGCCAGAGGACAGGGACATACTCCTACAATGAGCAGTTCTTC. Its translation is CASSQRTGTYSYNEQFF.

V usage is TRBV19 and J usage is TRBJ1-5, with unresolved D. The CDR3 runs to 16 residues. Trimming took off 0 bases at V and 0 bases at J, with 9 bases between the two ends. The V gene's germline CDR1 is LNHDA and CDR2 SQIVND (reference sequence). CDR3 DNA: TGTGCCAGTAGTATAGATCTCCAGGTTAGCAATCAGCCCCAGCATTTT. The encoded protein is CASSIDLQVSNQPQHF.

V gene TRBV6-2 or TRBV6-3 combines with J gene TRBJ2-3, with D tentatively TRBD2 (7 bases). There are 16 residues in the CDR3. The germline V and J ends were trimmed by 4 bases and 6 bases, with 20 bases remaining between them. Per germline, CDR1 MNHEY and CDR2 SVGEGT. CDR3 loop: CASSSATGGPPDTQYF. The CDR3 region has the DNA TGTGCCAGCAGTTCTGCCACGGGGGGCCCCCCCGATACGCAGTATTTT.

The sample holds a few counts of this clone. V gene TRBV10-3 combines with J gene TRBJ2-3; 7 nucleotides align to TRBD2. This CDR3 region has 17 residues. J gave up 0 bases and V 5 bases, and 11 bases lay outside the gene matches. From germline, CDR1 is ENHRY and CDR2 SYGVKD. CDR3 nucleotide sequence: TGTGCCATCAGTAACCAACCTAGCGGAATTAGCACAGATACGCAGTATTTT. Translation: CAISNQPSGISTDTQYF.

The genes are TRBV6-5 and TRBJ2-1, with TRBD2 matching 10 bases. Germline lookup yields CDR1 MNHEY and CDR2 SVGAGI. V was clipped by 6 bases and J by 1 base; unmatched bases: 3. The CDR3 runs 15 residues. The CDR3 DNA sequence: TGTGCCAGCAGCAATAGCGGGGGGTCCTACAATGAGCAGTTCTTC. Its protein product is CASSNSGGSYNEQFF.

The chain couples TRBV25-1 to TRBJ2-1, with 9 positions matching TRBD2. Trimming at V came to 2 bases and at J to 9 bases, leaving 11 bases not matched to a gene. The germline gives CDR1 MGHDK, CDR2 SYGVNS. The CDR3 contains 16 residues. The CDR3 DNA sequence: TGTGCCAGCAGTGAAATCGCGGGGGGGGTATCTGGTGAGCAGTTCTTC. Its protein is CASSEIAGGVSGEQFF. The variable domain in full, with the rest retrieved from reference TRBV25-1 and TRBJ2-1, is EADIYQTPRYLVIGTGKKITLECSQTMGHDKMYWYQQDPGMELHLIHYSYGVNSTEKGDLSSESTVSRIRTEHFPLTLESARPSHTSQYLCASSEIAGGVSGEQFFGPGTRLTVL.

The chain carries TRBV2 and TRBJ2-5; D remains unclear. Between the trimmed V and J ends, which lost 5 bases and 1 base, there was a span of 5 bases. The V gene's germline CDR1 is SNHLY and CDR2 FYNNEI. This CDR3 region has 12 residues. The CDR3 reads CASSPSQETQYF. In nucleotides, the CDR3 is TGTGCCAGCAGTCCTAGCCAAGAGACCCAGTACTTC.

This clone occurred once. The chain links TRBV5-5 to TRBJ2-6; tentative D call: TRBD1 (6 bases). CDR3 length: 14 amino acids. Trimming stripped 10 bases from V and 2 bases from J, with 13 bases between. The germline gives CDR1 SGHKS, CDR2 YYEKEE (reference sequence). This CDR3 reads CASVGTTGANVLTF. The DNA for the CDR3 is TGTGCCTCAGTGGGGACAACTGGGGCCAACGTCCTGACTTTC.

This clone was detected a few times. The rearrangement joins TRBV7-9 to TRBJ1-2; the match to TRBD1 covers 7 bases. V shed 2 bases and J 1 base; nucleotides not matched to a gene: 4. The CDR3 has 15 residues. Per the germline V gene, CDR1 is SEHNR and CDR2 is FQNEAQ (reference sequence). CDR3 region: CASSLSTGLNYGYTF. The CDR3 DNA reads TGTGCCAGCAGCTTATCGACAGGGCTTAACTATGGCTACACCTTC.